The 21 T cell receptor beta chains in this list originate from one sample, sequenced in a study of T-cell memory formation after mild COVID-19. Each CDR3 protein gets one entry after TCRdb re-called the 5' RACE reads with MiXCR. This sample has 360,000 or so distinct CDR3 sequences, with under 30% found just once. Sequencing input: PBMCs or a T cell subset sorted from them (not recorded which). These receptors all come from an adult woman who had mild COVID-19 (a few samples of this study predate the infection). Cell type and time point are not known.

This chain connects TRBV10-2 to TRBJ1-2, with TRBD1 matching over 8 bases. The V and J ends lost 6 bases and 6 bases, in that order; junction bases with no gene match: 9. This CDR3 region has 14 residues. Germline assignment: CDR1 WSHSY and CDR2 SAAADI. The CDR3 bases are TGCGCCAGCAGCTTGGGACAGGTGGTCGATGGCTACACCTTC. It codes for CASSLGQVVDGYTF.

This clonotype was detected once. The chain combines TRBV15 with TRBJ2-2; TRBD1 matches at 8 bases. Germline V gene data show CDR1 as LNHNV and CDR2 as YYDKDF (reference sequence). Losses at the gene ends were 3 bases for V and 3 bases for J; bases not matched to a gene: 3. This CDR3 spans 15 amino acids. CDR3 protein: CATSRDREYTGELFF. CDR3 bases: TGTGCCACCAGCAGGGACAGGGAATACACCGGGGAGCTGTTTTTT.

This clonotype was counted ten times or more. The gene calls are TRBV5-1 and TRBJ2-7; D call uncertain. V was cut by 4 bases and J by 3 bases, with 8 bases left in between. This CDR3 spans 12 amino acids. Germline lookup yields CDR1 SGHRS and CDR2 YFSETQ. The CDR3 spells CASSRSYYEQYF. Here the CDR3 DNA reads TGCGCCAGCAGCAGATCCTACTACGAGCAGTACTTC.

This clonotype occurred a few times. The chain couples TRBV4-2 to TRBJ2-7; D not certain. This CDR3 region has 15 residues. Trimming took off 0 bases at V and 4 bases at J, with 13 bases between the two ends. CDR1 LGHNA and CDR2 YNFKEQ come from the germline V gene. The CDR3 here is CASSQELTATYEQYF. In DNA, the CDR3 is TGTGCCAGCAGCCAAGAGTTAACTGCGACTTACGAGCAGTACTTC.

V usage is TRBV6-1 and J usage is TRBJ2-1, with 7 bases fitting TRBD2. Losses at the gene ends were 2 bases for V and 3 bases for J; bases not matched to a gene: 4. Germline values: CDR1 MNHNS, CDR2 SASEGT. The CDR3 has 15 amino acids. This chain's CDR3 is CASSEHGGYYNEQFF. CDR3 nucleotide sequence: TGTGCCAGCAGTGAACACGGGGGGTACTACAATGAGCAGTTCTTC.

The chain carries TRBV12-3 or TRBV12-4 and TRBJ2-7; 9 bases map to TRBD1. J was trimmed by 4 bases and V by 5 bases; bases with no gene match: 6. The CDR3 sequence is 14 residues long. CDR3 nucleotides: TGTGCCAGCAGTGGACAGGGGCATCCTTACGAGCAGTACTTC. It translates to CASSGQGHPYEQYF.

This clonotype has just a few counts. The rearrangement uses TRBV20-1 and TRBJ2-7; D is possibly TRBD2 (6 bases). V lost 1 base, J lost 2 bases, and 15 bases lay in between. The V gene's germline CDR1 is DFQATT and CDR2 SNEGSKA (reference sequence). CDR3 length: 15 amino acids. The CDR3 sequence: CSARGRRELTYEQYF. The CDR3, as DNA: TGCAGTGCTAGAGGACGCCGGGAGTTAACCTACGAGCAGTACTTC.

The DNA for the CDR3 is TGTGCCAGCAGCCAAGGGCCGGGGACGGCCAATCAGCCCCAGCATTTT. Amino acid sequence: CASSQGPGTANQPQHF. The rearrangement links TRBV7-9 to TRBJ1-5; D perhaps matches TRBD1 (5 bases). The CDR3 is made up of 16 amino acids. The ends were cut back, 5 bases at V and 3 bases at J, with 17 bases in the middle. Germline V gene sequence: CDR1 SEHNR, CDR2 FQNEAQ (reference sequence).

This clonotype came up many times. The chain employs TRBV12-3 or TRBV12-4 and TRBJ2-5, with TRBD2 matching over 11 bases. V lost 7 bases to trimming and J lost 5 bases; unmatched junction nucleotides: 9. There are 15 residues in the CDR3. Here the CDR3 DNA reads TGTGCCAGCACCCCGGGGGGACTAGCGGAGGAGACCCAGTACTTC. Protein sequence: CASTPGGLAEETQYF.

This clonotype was counted between two and nine times. The V and J genes are TRBV23-1 and TRBJ2-2; possibly TRBD1 or TRBD2 for D (5 bases each). TRBV23-1 is an ORF; its function is uncertain. This CDR3 spans 15 amino acids. V was pared by 0 bases and J by 2 bases, with 7 bases between. The chain's CDR3 is CASSQSGENTGELFF. CDR3 coding DNA: TGCGCCAGCAGTCAATCGGGGGAAAACACCGGGGAGCTGTTTTTT.

This clonotype was counted between two and nine times. V is TRBV24-1 and J is TRBJ2-1; 11 nucleotides align to TRBD2. J was trimmed by 0 bases and V by 1 base; bases with no gene match: 10. This CDR3 spans 20 amino acids. The germline V gene encodes CDR1 KGHDR and CDR2 SFDVKD. CDR3 DNA sequence: TGTGCCACCAGTGATTTCGCTAGCGGGAGGACGTCCAGCTCCTACAATGAGCAGTTCTTC. This translates into CATSDFASGRTSSSYNEQFF.

The table lists this clonotype with a few counts. The chain is built from TRBV12-3 or TRBV12-4 and TRBJ2-1; weak D call: TRBD2 (5 bases). The V end was cut by 6 bases, the J end by 8 bases, with 11 bases between. The CDR3 loop spans 12 amino acids. The CDR3 DNA sequence: TGTGCCAGCAGCCAGGACTTCTATGAGCAGTTCTTC. Protein product: CASSQDFYEQFF.

The chain couples TRBV25-1 to TRBJ2-1, with TRBD2 identical over 13 bases. CDR3 length: 16 residues. The germline gives CDR1 MGHDK, CDR2 SYGVNS. The V and J ends lost 3 bases and 8 bases, in that order; junction bases with no gene match: 7. CDR3 coding DNA: TGTGCCAGCAGTGAGTCCGGGACTAGCGGGGAAGATGAGCAGTTCTTC. Protein product: CASSESGTSGEDEQFF.

This clonotype was detected only a few times. The chain uses TRBV10-3 and TRBJ2-3; D is unresolved. The CDR3 sequence is 12 residues long. Trimming cost V 6 bases and J 11 bases, with 15 bases left between them. Germline CDR1 is ENHRY and CDR2 is SYGVKD. Here the CDR3 reads CAIRPALGLQYF. For the CDR3, the DNA is TGTGCCATCAGGCCCGCATTAGGGTTGCAGTATTTT.

The chain employs TRBV20-1 and TRBJ1-2; D remains ambiguous. The CDR3 runs to 12 residues. Germline V lookup: CDR1 DFQATT, CDR2 SNEGSKA (reference sequence). Trimming shortened V by 5 bases and J by 4 bases, and 11 bases separated the two germline ends. The CDR3 loop is CSALVEAYGYTF. The CDR3 DNA sequence: TGCAGTGCTCTGGTGGAGGCCTATGGCTACACCTTC.

V usage is TRBV25-1 and J usage is TRBJ2-7; D is perhaps TRBD2 (6 bases). CDR1 and CDR2 (germline): MGHDK, SYGVNS. This CDR3 has 15 amino acids. V was trimmed by 6 bases and J by 2 bases, leaving 17 bases between them. The CDR3 bases are TGTGCCAGCAGCGGGGGTTTGGGGGGTCCCTACGAGCAGTACTTC. Translating it yields CASSGGLGGPYEQYF.

V usage is TRBV7-8 and J usage is TRBJ1-5, with D tentatively TRBD1 (6 bases). Germline V lookup: CDR1 SGHVS, CDR2 FQNEAQ. The CDR3 totals 15 residues. The ends were cut back, 5 bases at V and 7 bases at J, with 18 bases in the middle. CDR3 sequence (DNA): TGTGCCAGCAGCGAGAACAGGGCAAGGGACCAGCCCCAGCATTTT. Its protein product is CASSENRARDQPQHF. Drawing the rest from reference TRBV7-8 and TRBJ1-5, the complete variable domain is GAGVSQSPRYKVAKRGQDVALRCDPISGHVSLFWYQQALGQGPEFLTYFQNEAQLDKSGLPSDRFFAERPEGSVSTLKIQRTQQEDSAVYLCASSENRARDQPQHFGDGTRLSIL.

The chain employs TRBV7-9 and TRBJ2-3, with 10 positions matching TRBD2. V shed 3 bases and J 3 bases; nucleotides not matched to a gene: 6. CDR1 SEHNR and CDR2 FQNEAQ come from the germline V gene (reference sequence). This CDR3 has 16 amino acids. This chain's CDR3 is CASSLTASGGTDTQYF. The DNA for the CDR3 is TGTGCCAGCAGCTTGACGGCTAGCGGGGGAACAGATACGCAGTATTTT. The variable domain in full, completed from reference TRBV7-9 and TRBJ2-3, reads DTGVSQNPRHKITKRGQNVTFRCDPISEHNRLYWYRQTLGQGPEFLTYFQNEAQLEKSRLLSDRFSAERPKGSFSTLEIQRTEQGDSAMYLCASSLTASGGTDTQYFGPGTRLTVL.

For the CDR3, the DNA is TGTGCCAGCAGCTCAAAAGAAGGGACGTTCTACAATGAGCAGTTCTTC. Amino acid sequence: CASSSKEGTFYNEQFF. The chain is built from TRBV5-6 and TRBJ2-1, with D perhaps being TRBD1 or TRBD2 (5 bases each). From germline, CDR1 is SGHDT and CDR2 YYEEEE. The CDR3 is made up of 16 amino acids. Trimming took 3 bases from V and 3 from J, leaving 16 bases between them.

This clonotype has only a few counts. The J gene is TRBJ2-1, the V gene TRBV29-1; D call uncertain. V was trimmed by 4 bases and J by 0 bases, leaving 7 bases between them. The CDR3 is 13 residues long. Germline CDR1 reads SQVTM; CDR2 reads ANQGSEA. The DNA for the CDR3 is TGCAGCGTTGCTACCATCTCCTACAATGAGCAGTTCTTC. Residues: CSVATISYNEQFF.

Many counts were recorded for this clonotype. The V gene is TRBV20-1, the J gene TRBJ1-1; TRBD1 is a possible D gene (5 bases). The germline V gene has CDR1 DFQATT and CDR2 SNEGSKA (reference sequence). V lost 3 bases and J 5 bases, leaving 22 bases between the germline ends. CDR3 length equals 16 residues. DNA for the CDR3: TGCAGTGCTAGTAAGGGGTATGGACCGGGTGAAACTGAAGCTTTCTTT. This gives the protein CSASKGYGPGETEAFF.